This TCR beta chain was sequenced during a study of blood T cell repertoires in COVID-19. Whole-study context: Sites across the United States, Italy and Spain contributed samples from acute and convalescent COVID-19. T cells, B-cell-depleted T cells, or PBMCs provided the cDNA or gDNA that served as material.

Generated by immunoSEQ multiplex PCR, the TCRdb table keeps only in-frame clones and is missing some. The table has about 53,000 clones, about nine tenths seen once; the top ten hold about 2.5%. The germline V and J ends were trimmed by 0 bases and 4 bases, with 12 bases remaining between them. CDR3 length: 15 amino acids. The germline CDR1 and CDR2 sequences are WSHSY and SAAADI. This rearrangement joins TRBV10-2 to TRBJ1-2; D gene ambiguous. Input material: peripheral blood. The sequence was collected from a man older than 75 with acute or convalescent COVID-19. CDR3 sequence reads: CASSESKPGLYGYTF. The CDR3 nucleotides are TGCGCCAGCAGTGAGTCGAAACCAGGCCTCTATGGCTACACCTTC.